This TCR beta chain was captured by sequencing in a study of graft-versus-host responses after intestinal transplantation. Germline V gene lookup returns CDR1 MGHRA and CDR2 YSYEKL. The CDR3 consists of 12 residues. V was trimmed by 4 bases and J by 6 bases, leaving 6 bases between them. The repertoire was sequenced with immunoSEQ multiplex PCR; TCRdb's copy has only in-frame clones and lacks some. The sample shows 35,000 to 50,000 clones, just under 95% of them seen only once. Study-level results: Early after transplant, HvG declines were associated with peak levels of circulating GvH clones.

As for this clone: The antigen is not known.

The chain is built from TRBV4-1 and TRBJ1-4; no clear D gene. This TCR was sampled from a human patient who received an intestinal transplant, so some T cells may come from the graft donor. Sequenced here: PBMCs, sampled approximately 350 days after intestinal transplant. CDR3 nucleotides: TGCGCCAGCAGCCTACCATATGAAAAACTGTTTTTT. Translating it yields CASSLPYEKLFF.